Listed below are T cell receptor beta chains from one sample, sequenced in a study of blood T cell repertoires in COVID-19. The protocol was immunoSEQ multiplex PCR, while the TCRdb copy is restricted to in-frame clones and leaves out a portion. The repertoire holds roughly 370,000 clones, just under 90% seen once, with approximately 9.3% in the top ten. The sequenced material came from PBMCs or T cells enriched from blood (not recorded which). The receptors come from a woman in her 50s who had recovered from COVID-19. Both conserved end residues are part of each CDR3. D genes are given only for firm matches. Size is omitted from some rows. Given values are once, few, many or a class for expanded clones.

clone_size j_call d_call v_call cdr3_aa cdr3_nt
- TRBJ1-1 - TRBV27 CASSTSPVGGGEAFF TGTGCCAGCAGCACCAGCCCCGTTGGGGGCGGAGAAGCTTTCTTT
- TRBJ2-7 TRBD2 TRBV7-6 CASSTDERGDYEQYF TGTGCCAGCAGCACCGATGAGCGGGGGGACTACGAGCAGTACTTC
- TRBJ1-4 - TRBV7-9 CASSHREEKLFF TGTGCCAGCAGCCACCGGGAGGAAAAACTGTTTTTT
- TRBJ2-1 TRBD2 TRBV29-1 CSISGGVNNEQFF TGCAGCATCAGCGGGGGGGTGAACAATGAGCAGTTCTTC
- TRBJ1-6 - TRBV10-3 CAIKAGDGSPLHF TGTGCCATTAAAGCAGGGGACGGGTCACCCCTCCACTTT
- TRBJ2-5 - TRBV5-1 CASSRPDPGSAQYF TGCGCCAGCAGCCGACCCGACCCGGGGTCGGCCCAGTACTTC
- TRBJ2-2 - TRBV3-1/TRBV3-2 CASSNSGGELFF TGTGCCAGCAGCAACAGTGGCGGGGAGCTGTTTTTT
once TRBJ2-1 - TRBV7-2 CASSSPSGVSSYNEQFF TGTGCCAGCAGCTCACCTTCGGGGGTTAGCTCCTACAATGAGCAGTTCTTC
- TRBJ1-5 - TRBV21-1 CASRVSGGEGNQPQHF TGTGCCAGCAGGGTCTCAGGGGGCGAAGGCAATCAGCCCCAGCATTTT
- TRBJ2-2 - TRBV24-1 CATSPQVRGELFF TGTGCCACAAGCCCGCAGGTCCGTGGGGAGCTGTTTTTT
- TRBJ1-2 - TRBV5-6 CASSSRTALYGYTF TGTGCCAGCAGCTCGCGGACAGCCCTCTATGGCTACACCTTC
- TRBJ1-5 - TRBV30 CAWSPPGKSQPQHF TGTGCCTGGAGTCCCCCGGGAAAGAGTCAGCCCCAGCATTTT
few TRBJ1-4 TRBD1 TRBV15 CATSRNRQGYEKLFF TGTGCCACCAGCAGAAATAGACAGGGCTATGAAAAACTGTTTTTT
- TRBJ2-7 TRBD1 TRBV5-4 CASSIQGAYEQYF TGTGCCAGCAGTATCCAGGGGGCCTACGAGCAGTACTTC
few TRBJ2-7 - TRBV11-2 CASSLAAGLSSYEQYF TGTGCCAGCAGCTTAGCTGCGGGTCTGAGCTCCTACGAGCAGTACTTC
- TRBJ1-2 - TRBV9 CASSPGGVGRGYTF TGTGCCAGCAGCCCGGGGGGGGTCGGGCGTGGCTACACCTTC
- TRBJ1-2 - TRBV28 CASRQGAVGYGYTF TGTGCCAGCAGACAGGGTGCTGTTGGCTATGGCTACACCTTC
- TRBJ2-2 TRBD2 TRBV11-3 CASSLTSGLAGELFF TGTGCCAGCAGCTTAACTTCGGGACTAGCGGGGGAGCTGTTTTTT
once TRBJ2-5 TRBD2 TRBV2 CASSELAGGETQYF TGTGCCAGCAGTGAACTAGCGGGTGGAGAGACCCAGTACTTC
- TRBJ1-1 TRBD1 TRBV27 CASSLTGGQAFF TGTGCCAGCAGTTTGACAGGGGGCCAGGCTTTCTTT
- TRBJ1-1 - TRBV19 CASTTAARVNTEAFF TGTGCCAGTACCACGGCGGCCAGGGTTAACACTGAAGCTTTCTTT
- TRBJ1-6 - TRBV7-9 CASSLTARSYNSPLHF TGTGCCAGCAGCTTAACAGCTCGCTCCTATAATTCACCCCTCCACTTT
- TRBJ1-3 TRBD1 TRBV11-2 CASSLREGASLGNTIYF TGTGCCAGCAGCTTACGGGAGGGGGCCTCTCTTGGAAACACCATATATTTT
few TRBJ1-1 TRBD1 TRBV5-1 CASSWRAGFNTPGGEAFF TGCGCCAGCAGCTGGAGGGCTGGGTTCAACACCCCAGGGGGGGAAGCTTTCTTT
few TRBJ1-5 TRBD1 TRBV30 CAWRGAGGGNQPQHF TGTGCCTGGAGAGGGGCAGGGGGAGGCAATCAGCCCCAGCATTTT
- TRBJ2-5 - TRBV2 CASTLTARVSETQYF TGTGCCAGCACCTTGACGGCGAGGGTGTCTGAGACCCAGTACTTC
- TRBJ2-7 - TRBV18 CASSIGGEQYF TGTGCCAGCTCAATTGGAGGGGAGCAGTACTTC
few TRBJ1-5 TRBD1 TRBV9 CASSVGTGDSNQPQHF TGTGCCAGCAGCGTCGGGACAGGGGATAGCAATCAGCCCCAGCATTTT
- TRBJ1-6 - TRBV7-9 CASSLLDSPLHF TGTGCCAGCAGCTTACTAGATTCACCCCTCCACTTT
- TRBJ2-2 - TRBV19 CASSSIPGNTGELFF TGTGCCAGTAGTTCTATACCAGGGAACACCGGGGAGCTGTTTTTT
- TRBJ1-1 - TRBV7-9 CASSLVGGFTEAFF TGTGCCAGCAGCTTAGTGGGGGGTTTCACTGAAGCTTTCTTT
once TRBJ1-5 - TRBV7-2 CASSGTGRNQPQHF TGTGCCAGCAGCGGAACAGGGCGCAATCAGCCCCAGCATTTT
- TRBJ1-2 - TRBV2 CASSSQNRFYGYTF TGTGCCAGCAGTTCACAAAACCGCTTCTATGGCTACACCTTC
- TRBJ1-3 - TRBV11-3 CASSRDGTLGNTIYF TGTGCCAGCAGCCGCGACGGGACACTTGGAAACACCATATATTTT
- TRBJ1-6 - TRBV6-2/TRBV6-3 CASSYHPGRNSPLHF TGTGCCAGCAGTTACCATCCAGGCAGAAATTCACCCCTCCACTTT
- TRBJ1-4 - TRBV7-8 CASSDRFATNEKLFF TGTGCCAGCAGCGACAGGTTTGCAACTAATGAAAAACTGTTTTTT
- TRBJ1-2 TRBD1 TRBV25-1 CASSDKGIRNRGRGYTF TGTGCCAGCAGTGATAAAGGCATAAGGAACAGGGGAAGAGGCTACACCTTC
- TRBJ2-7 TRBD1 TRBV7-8 CASSQDRGREQYF TGTGCCAGCAGCCAAGACAGGGGACGCGAGCAGTACTTC
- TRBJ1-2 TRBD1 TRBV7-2 CASSSTGENIYGYTF TGTGCCAGCAGCTCCACAGGGGAGAATATCTATGGCTACACCTTC
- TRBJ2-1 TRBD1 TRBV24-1 CATSDKPGQIYNEQFF TGTGCCACCAGTGATAAACCGGGACAGATATACAATGAGCAGTTCTTC
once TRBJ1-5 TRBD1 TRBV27 CASSLRQGFNQPQHF TGTGCCAGCAGTTTACGACAGGGTTTCAATCAGCCCCAGCATTTT
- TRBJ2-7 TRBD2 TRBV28 CASSLFGGGAYEQYF TGTGCCAGCAGTTTATTCGGCGGGGGGGCGTACGAGCAGTACTTC
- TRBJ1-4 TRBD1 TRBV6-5 CASRYGQGLVEKLFF TGTGCCAGCAGATACGGACAGGGGCTCGTTGAAAAACTGTTTTTT
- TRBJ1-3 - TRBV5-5 CASSLYPGAGNTIYF TGTGCCAGCAGCTTGTATCCAGGGGCTGGAAACACCATATATTTT
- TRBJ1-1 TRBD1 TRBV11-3 CASSYRGATEAFF TGTGCCAGCAGCTACAGGGGGGCCACTGAAGCTTTCTTT
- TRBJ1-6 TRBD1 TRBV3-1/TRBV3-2 CASSQDRGNSPLHF TGTGCCAGCAGCCAGGACAGGGGAAATTCACCCCTCCACTTT
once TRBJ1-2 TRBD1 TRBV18 CASSSGQGLDGYTF TGTGCCAGCTCATCGGGACAGGGATTAGATGGCTACACCTTC
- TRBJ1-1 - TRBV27 CASSFPRGYTFF TGTGCCAGCAGTTTTCCCCGGGGGTATACTTTCTTT
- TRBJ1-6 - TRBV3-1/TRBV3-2 CASSQVAANSPLHF TGTGCCAGCAGCCAAGTAGCAGCTAATTCACCCCTCCACTTT
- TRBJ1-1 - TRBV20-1 CSADFDREAFF TGCAGTGCTGACTTTGACAGGGAAGCTTTCTTT
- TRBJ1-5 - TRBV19 CASSKNQGLYSNQPQHF TGTGCCAGTAGTAAGAACCAGGGGCTCTATAGCAATCAGCCCCAGCATTTT